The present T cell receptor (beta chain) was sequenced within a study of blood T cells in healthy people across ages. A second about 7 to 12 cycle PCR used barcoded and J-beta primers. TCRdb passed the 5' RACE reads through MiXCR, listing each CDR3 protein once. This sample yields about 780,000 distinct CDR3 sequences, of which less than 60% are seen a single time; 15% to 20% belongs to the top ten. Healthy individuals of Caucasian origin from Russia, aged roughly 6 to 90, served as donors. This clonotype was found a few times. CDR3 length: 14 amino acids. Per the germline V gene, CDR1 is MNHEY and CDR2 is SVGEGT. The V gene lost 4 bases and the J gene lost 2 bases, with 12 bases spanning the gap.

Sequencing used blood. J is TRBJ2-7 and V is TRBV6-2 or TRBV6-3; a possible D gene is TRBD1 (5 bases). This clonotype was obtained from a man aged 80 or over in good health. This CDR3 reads CASSLTAPAYEQYF. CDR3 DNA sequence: TGTGCCAGCAGTTTGACAGCCCCTGCCTACGAGCAGTACTTC.